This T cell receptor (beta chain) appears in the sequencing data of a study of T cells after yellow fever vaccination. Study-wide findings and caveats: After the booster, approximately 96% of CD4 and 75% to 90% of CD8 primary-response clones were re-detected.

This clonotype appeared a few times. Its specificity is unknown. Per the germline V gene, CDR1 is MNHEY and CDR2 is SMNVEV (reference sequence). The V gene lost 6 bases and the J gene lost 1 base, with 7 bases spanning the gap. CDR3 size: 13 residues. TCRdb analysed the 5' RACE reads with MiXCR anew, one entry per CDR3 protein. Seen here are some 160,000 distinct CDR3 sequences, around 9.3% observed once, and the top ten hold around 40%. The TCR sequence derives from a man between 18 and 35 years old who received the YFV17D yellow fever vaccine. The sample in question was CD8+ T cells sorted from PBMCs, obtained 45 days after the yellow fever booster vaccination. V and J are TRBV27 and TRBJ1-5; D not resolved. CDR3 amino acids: CASRITSNQPQHF. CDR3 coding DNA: TGTGCCAGCAGAATCACCAGCAATCAGCCCCAGCATTTT.